This T cell receptor (beta chain) was sequenced for a study of CD4 T cells in relation to SARS-CoV-2 and coronaviruses. Study-wide findings and caveats: This crossreactivity analysis covered spike protein alone, no other viral proteins. In around 60% of donors, memory CD4+ clonotypes crossrecognized SARS-CoV-2 and at least one common cold coronavirus spike.

About this clone: Its antigen is still unknown.

Before the COVID-19 pandemic, during about 2011-2019, CD4+ T cells were taken from unexposed donors. Isolation of CD4+ T cells took place after nine to ten days in culture. Sequencing was performed with immunoSEQ multiplex PCR; in TCRdb, only in-frame clones are kept and a portion is missing. Here the sample spans about 17,000 clones, over 60% being singletons. The sequence was collected from a human donor in good health. The sample taken for sequencing was CD4+ T cells from PBMCs, cultured in vitro.

CDR3 coding DNA: TGTGCCAGCAGCTTGGGGGAAAGGGGGCCCCAGCATTTT. It encodes CASSLGERGPQHF. The chain employs TRBV7-2 and TRBJ1-5, with D tentatively TRBD1 (5 bases). Deletions cut 3 bases from V and 9 bases from J, with 12 bases between. The CDR3 is made up of 13 amino acids. CDR1 and CDR2 from the germline V gene are SGHTA and FQGNSA.